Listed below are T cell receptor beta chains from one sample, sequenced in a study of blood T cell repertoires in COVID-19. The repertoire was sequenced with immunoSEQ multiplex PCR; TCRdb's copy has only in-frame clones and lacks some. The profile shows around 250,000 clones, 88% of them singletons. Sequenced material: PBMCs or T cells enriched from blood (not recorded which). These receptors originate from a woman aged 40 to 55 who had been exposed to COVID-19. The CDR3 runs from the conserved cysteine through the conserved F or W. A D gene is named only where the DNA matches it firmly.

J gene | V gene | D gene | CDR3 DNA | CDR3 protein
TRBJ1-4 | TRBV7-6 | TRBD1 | TGTGCCAGCAGCTTAGGGACAGGGGGCAATGAAAAACTGTTTTTT | CASSLGTGGNEKLFF
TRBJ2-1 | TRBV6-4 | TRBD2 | TGTGCCAGCAGTGACTCGTTTGGACTAGCGGGTTTCAATGAGCAGTTCTTC | CASSDSFGLAGFNEQFF
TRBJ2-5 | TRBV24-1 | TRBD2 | TGTGCCACCAGTGCTGAGGGAGGGGAAGAGACCCAGTACTTC | CATSAEGGEETQYF
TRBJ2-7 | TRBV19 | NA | TGTGCCAGTAGTATGGGAGGGGGCGAGCAGTACTTC | CASSMGGGEQYF
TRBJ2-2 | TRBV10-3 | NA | TGTGCCATCAGTGAGTTCACCCTTGGGCAGTTGAACACCGGGGAGCTGTTTTTT | CAISEFTLGQLNTGELFF
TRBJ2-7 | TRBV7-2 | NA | TGTGCCAGCAGCGGGGCTCCCTCCTACGAGCAGTACTTC | CASSGAPSYEQYF
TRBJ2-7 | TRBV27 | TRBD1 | TGTGCCAGCAGTTGGGACAGTTACGAGCAGTACTTC | CASSWDSYEQYF
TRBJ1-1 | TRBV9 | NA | TGTGCCAGCAGCCCTTACCTTCAGGGAAACACTGAAGCTTTCTTT | CASSPYLQGNTEAFF
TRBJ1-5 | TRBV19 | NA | TGTGCCAGTACCACAGGACAATATAGCAATCAGCCCCAGCATTTT | CASTTGQYSNQPQHF
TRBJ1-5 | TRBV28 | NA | TGTGCCAGCAGTGGGGGGGATCAGCCCCAGCATTTT | CASSGGDQPQHF
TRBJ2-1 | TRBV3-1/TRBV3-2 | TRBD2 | TGTGCCAGCAGCCAAGACGCGGCGGGAGCTAATTACAATGAGCAGTTCTTC | CASSQDAAGANYNEQFF